Listed below are T cell receptor beta chains from one sample, sequenced in a study of blood T cell repertoires in COVID-19. Generated by immunoSEQ multiplex PCR, the TCRdb table keeps only in-frame clones and is missing some. The table shows under 250,000 clones, with more than 75% occurring only once. The sequenced sample consisted of peripheral blood. These receptors were taken from a woman in her 70s with active or convalescent COVID-19. CDR3s include the opening cysteine and the closing phenylalanine or tryptophan. Each record gives: V gene, D gene, clone size, J gene, CDR3 protein, CDR3 DNA. D genes are given only for firm matches. The size field is filled for only some rows; it gives once, few, many or a size class.

>TRBV29-1|.|.|TRBJ2-5
CSVEDQGTPGTQYF
TGCAGCGTTGAAGACCAGGGTACCCCAGGGACCCAGTACTTC
>TRBV19|.|.|TRBJ2-3
CASSSDLRDTDTQYF
TGTGCCAGTAGTTCGGACCTTCGGGACACAGATACGCAGTATTTT
>TRBV18|.|.|TRBJ1-5
CASSPGQWNQPQHF
TGTGCCAGCTCCCCCGGACAGTGGAATCAGCCCCAGCATTTT
>TRBV3-1/TRBV3-2|.|.|TRBJ1-2
CASSFPSYGYTF
TGTGCCAGCAGCTTCCCTAGCTATGGCTACACCTTC
>TRBV4-1|.|.|TRBJ2-4
CASSQDQDVQYF
TGCGCCAGCAGCCAAGATCAGGATGTTCAGTACTTC
>TRBV20-1|TRBD2|.|TRBJ2-3
CSAPSSGTQYF
TGCAGTGCCCCCTCTAGCGGTACGCAGTATTTT
>TRBV27|.|.|TRBJ1-6
CASSSRGGYNSPLHF
TGTGCCAGCAGTTCAAGGGGGGGATATAATTCACCCCTCCACTTT
>TRBV25-1|.|.|TRBJ1-2
CASDSEHYGYTF
TGTGCAAGCGACTCGGAACACTATGGCTACACCTTC
>TRBV27|.|.|TRBJ2-5
CASKSTGQETQYF
TGTGCCAGCAAATCGACAGGTCAAGAGACCCAGTACTTC
>TRBV6-5|.|few|TRBJ1-3
CASSYSRADSGNTIYF
TGTGCCAGCAGTTACTCGAGAGCCGATTCTGGAAACACCATATATTTT
>TRBV24-1|.|.|TRBJ2-7
CAVASGAYEQYF
TGTGCCGTAGCGTCAGGCGCCTACGAGCAGTACTTC
>TRBV11-2|.|few|TRBJ1-2
CASSPGQIANYGYTF
TGTGCCAGCAGCCCAGGCCAGATAGCTAACTATGGCTACACCTTC
>TRBV27|.|few|TRBJ1-5
CASSFGGSFGNQPQHF
TGTGCCAGCAGTTTTGGAGGGAGTTTTGGCAATCAGCCCCAGCATTTT
>TRBV5-4|.|.|TRBJ2-2
CASSQDFTGELFF
TGTGCCAGCAGCCAGGACTTCACCGGGGAGCTGTTTTTT
>TRBV3-1/TRBV3-2|.|.|TRBJ2-7
CASSYTPYEQYF
TGTGCCAGCAGCTATACACCATACGAGCAGTACTTC
>TRBV19|.|.|TRBJ1-2
CASKVETELYGYTF
TGTGCCAGTAAGGTAGAAACAGAGCTCTATGGCTACACCTTC
>TRBV5-8|.|.|TRBJ1-4
CASYIPPEGIGGIEKLFF
TGTGCCAGCTACATACCCCCCGAGGGAATAGGGGGTATTGAAAAACTGTTTTTT
>TRBV4-2|.|.|TRBJ1-2
CASSHHGGRERSYGYTF
TGTGCCAGCAGCCACCACGGTGGGAGAGAGAGGAGTTATGGCTACACCTTC
>TRBV9|TRBD1|once|TRBJ1-5
CASSLSGTGIQPQHF
TGTGCCAGCAGCTTATCCGGGACAGGGATTCAGCCCCAGCATTTT
>TRBV12-3/TRBV12-4|.|.|TRBJ1-4
CASSSPREKLFF
TGTGCCAGCAGTTCCCCCAGGGAAAAACTGTTTTTT
>TRBV9|TRBD2|.|TRBJ2-3
CASSPRVAGGPTDTQYF
TGTGCCAGCAGCCCCAGGGTAGCGGGGGGGCCGACAGATACGCAGTATTTT
>TRBV24-1|TRBD1|.|TRBJ2-5
CATSDSAGQGKGTQYF
TGTGCCACCAGTGATTCGGCGGGACAGGGTAAGGGGACCCAGTACTTC
>TRBV5-5|TRBD1|.|TRBJ2-1
CASSLQGAFYNEQFF
TGTGCCAGCAGCTTGCAGGGGGCCTTCTACAATGAGCAGTTCTTC
>TRBV6-4|TRBD1|.|TRBJ1-1
CASRGDRWSGAFF
TGTGCCAGCAGGGGGGACAGGTGGAGTGGAGCTTTCTTT
>TRBV20-1|.|.|TRBJ2-1
CSASLGGEQFF
TGCAGTGCTAGTTTAGGGGGTGAGCAGTTCTTC
>TRBV25-1|TRBD1|.|TRBJ1-3
CASSDWGQGAVGNTIYF
TGTGCCAGCAGTGATTGGGGACAGGGGGCTGTTGGAAACACCATATATTTT